One and the same sample provided the 21 T cell receptor beta chains below, sequenced in a study of blood T cell repertoires in COVID-19. Libraries were prepared by immunoSEQ multiplex PCR; TCRdb keeps only in-frame clonotypes and omits some of them. The sample has 150,000 to 200,000 clones, 70% to 90% seen once; the top ten hold about 5.6%. Material: PBMCs or T cells enriched from blood (not recorded which). The source is a man between 35 and 55 years old who had recovered from COVID-19.

The chain uses TRBV10-1 and TRBJ2-3; TRBD2 matches 7 bases. V was pared by 6 bases and J by 3 bases, with 9 bases of the junction left unmatched. Germline-derived CDR1 and CDR2 are WNHNN and SYGVQD (reference sequence). The CDR3 has 15 amino acids. The CDR3 loop is CASSDGTTMTDTQYF. CDR3 coding DNA: TGCGCCAGCAGCGACGGGACTACAATGACAGATACGCAGTATTTT.

This clone appeared a few times. The chain combines TRBV2 with TRBJ2-1; TRBD2 is a possible D gene (5 bases). The CDR3 is 15 residues long. With 3 bases removed from V and 12 bases from J, the gap between germline ends came to 21 bases. Germline-derived CDR1 and CDR2 are SNHLY and FYNNEI. The CDR3 spells CASSEAEGSRLGQFF. For the CDR3, the DNA is TGTGCCAGCAGTGAGGCGGAAGGGAGTCGGTTGGGGCAGTTCTTC.

The V call is TRBV9, the J call TRBJ2-5; D unclear. V lost 3 bases to trimming and J lost 5 bases, with 11 bases between them. The CDR3 runs 13 residues. CDR1 is SGDLS and CDR2 is YYNGEE in the germline V gene. CDR3 nucleotides: TGTGCCAGCAGCGGGTATGACGGGGAGACCCAGTACTTC. It yields the protein CASSGYDGETQYF. Full variable domain (rest looked up from reference TRBV9 and TRBJ2-5): DSGVTQTPKHLITATGQRVTLRCSPRSGDLSVYWYQQSLDQGLQFLIQYYNGEERAKGNILERFSAQQFPDLHSELNLSSLELGDSALYFCASSGYDGETQYFGPGTRLLVL.

V is TRBV9 and J is TRBJ2-7, with D possibly TRBD2 on 7 matching bases. V was clipped by 4 bases and J by 3 bases, with 29 bases between them. The germline gives CDR1 SGDLS, CDR2 YYNGEE. The CDR3 is made up of 19 amino acids. The CDR3 protein is CASSPLDRGVAGAFYEQYF. CDR3 nucleotide sequence: TGTGCCAGCAGCCCCCTCGACCGCGGGGTCGCGGGGGCCTTCTACGAGCAGTACTTC. The complete variable domain, with remaining parts taken from reference TRBV9 and TRBJ2-7, reads DSGVTQTPKHLITATGQRVTLRCSPRSGDLSVYWYQQSLDQGLQFLIQYYNGEERAKGNILERFSAQQFPDLHSELNLSSLELGDSALYFCASSPLDRGVAGAFYEQYFGPGTRLTVT.

This chain joins TRBV4-2 and TRBJ2-5, with 8 bases identical to TRBD2. Germline V lookup: CDR1 LGHNA, CDR2 YNFKEQ. V trimming: 4 bases; J trimming: 1 base; junction bases outside the gene matches: 5. This CDR3 comprises 15 residues. The CDR3 sequence: CASSPRGGAQETQYF. The CDR3 DNA is TGTGCCAGCAGCCCCCGGGGGGGCGCCCAAGAGACCCAGTACTTC.

The chain links TRBV28 to TRBJ1-5; D gene unclear. Deletions cut 2 bases from V and 5 bases from J, with 10 bases between. The CDR3 extends over 14 amino acids. Germline lookup yields CDR1 MDHEN and CDR2 SYDVKM. CDR3 protein: CASSLPTGYQPQHF. DNA of the CDR3: TGTGCCAGCAGTTTACCGACCGGGTATCAGCCCCAGCATTTT.

This clone was seen many times. The chain is built from TRBV4-1 and TRBJ2-6; TRBD2 matches at 7 bases. The CDR3 is 16 residues long. Trimming cost V 6 bases and J 3 bases; bases outside gene matches: 8. CDR1 MGHRA and CDR2 YSYEKL come from the germline V gene. Here the CDR3 reads CASRGGSGSGANVLTF. The CDR3 nucleotides read TGCGCCAGCAGGGGAGGGAGTGGAAGTGGGGCCAACGTCCTGACTTTC.

The genes are TRBV6-1 and TRBJ1-3, with D possibly matching TRBD1 (5 bases). Germline-derived CDR1 and CDR2 are MNHNS and SASEGT. Trimming pared 4 bases from V and 8 bases from J, leaving 21 bases between. The CDR3 is 16 residues long. DNA for the CDR3: TGTGCCAGCAGTGCCACAGGTCCCCGACCCAGGGACACCATATATTTT. Protein product: CASSATGPRPRDTIYF.

The gene calls are TRBV4-1 and TRBJ1-2; maybe TRBD1 (5 bases). CDR3 length: 13 residues. Trimming stripped 0 bases from V and 7 bases from J, with 9 bases between. Germline lookup yields CDR1 MGHRA and CDR2 YSYEKL. The CDR3 DNA is TGCGCCAGCAGCCAAGAAAGGGGTACTGGCTACACCTTC. This sequence encodes CASSQERGTGYTF.

This clone was picked up a small number of times. The CDR3 sequence is CASSPGASYEQYF. CDR3 sequence (DNA): TGTGCCAGCTCCCCTGGGGCTTCCTACGAGCAGTACTTC. V and J are TRBV18 and TRBJ2-7, with D possibly matching TRBD1 (5 bases). Per the germline V gene, CDR1 is KGHSH and CDR2 is LQKENI. V lost 6 bases and J lost 1, with 10 bases in between. This CDR3 has 13 amino acids.

This clone was seen once. The chain combines TRBV19 with TRBJ1-1, with unresolved D. Germline values: CDR1 LNHDA, CDR2 SQIVND (reference sequence). The CDR3 covers 15 residues. Trimming left V 5 bases short and J 0 bases short, with 13 bases between. CDR3 protein: CASSQSPTVNTEAFF. The CDR3 nucleotides read TGTGCCAGTAGTCAATCCCCAACAGTGAACACTGAAGCTTTCTTT.

The chain combines TRBV11-3 with TRBJ2-3; a weak D match, TRBD2 (5 bases). CDR1 is SGHNT, CDR2 YENEEA, per germline. Trimming cost V 5 bases and J 7 bases, with 13 bases left between them. The CDR3 runs 13 residues. CDR3 amino acids: CASSQRDGNTQYF. The CDR3 nucleotides read TGTGCCAGCAGCCAAAGAGACGGGAATACGCAGTATTTT.

The chain has TRBV2 and TRBJ2-7, with 10 bases lining up with TRBD1. Germline CDR1 is SNHLY and CDR2 is FYNNEI. With V trimmed by 5 bases and J by 1 base, 11 bases remained unmatched. The CDR3 is made up of 17 amino acids. DNA of the CDR3: TGTGCCAGCAGTCTACGGCCCCGGGACAGGGGTTCCTACGAGCAGTACTTC. This sequence encodes CASSLRPRDRGSYEQYF.

The chain joins TRBV5-1 to TRBJ2-5; TRBD1 aligns across 8 bases. Germline V gene sequence: CDR1 SGHRS, CDR2 YFSETQ. The J segment lost 0 bases and the V segment lost 4 bases, leaving 8 bases of the junction unmatched. This CDR3 has 16 amino acids. The DNA of the CDR3 is TGCGCCAGCAGCCTAAGGACAGGGCCGAACCAAGAGACCCAGTACTTC. It specifies CASSLRTGPNQETQYF.

The CDR3 nucleotides are TGTGCCAGCAGACAGGGCGGTGCGAACTATGGCTACACCTTC. Its translation: CASRQGGANYGYTF. The chain recombines TRBV27 with TRBJ1-2; tentatively, D is TRBD1 (6 bases). The CDR3 has 14 residues. Germline loops: CDR1 MNHEY, CDR2 SMNVEV (reference sequence). Trimming took off 6 bases at V and 2 bases at J, with 13 bases between the two ends.

This clone was counted many times. V is TRBV18 and J is TRBJ1-5; D possibly corresponds to TRBD1 (6 bases). The CDR3 extends over 14 amino acids. Germline V gives CDR1 KGHSH, CDR2 LQKENI. V shed 5 bases and J shed 4 bases, with 12 bases lying between them. The CDR3 DNA is TGTGCCAGCTCATCCGGACAGACAAATCAGCCCCAGCATTTT. Its protein product is CASSSGQTNQPQHF.

The V gene is TRBV5-4, the J gene TRBJ2-2; D possibly corresponds to TRBD1 (6 bases). Germline lookup yields CDR1 SGHNT and CDR2 YYREEE (reference sequence). V was clipped by 1 base and J by 6 bases, with 10 bases between them. The CDR3 runs to 14 residues. The CDR3 DNA follows: TGTGCCAGCAGCTTGCGTGAGGGGGCCGGGGAGCTGTTTTTT. Translating gives CASSLREGAGELFF.

V usage is TRBV19 and J usage is TRBJ2-7; 8 nucleotides match TRBD1. CDR3 size: 14 residues. Trimming cost V 5 bases and J 6 bases; bases outside gene matches: 9. The germline gives CDR1 LNHDA, CDR2 SQIVND (reference sequence). This chain's CDR3 is CASSSRPGGVEQYV. The DNA of the CDR3 is TGTGCCAGTAGTTCCCGGCCAGGGGGCGTCGAGCAGTACGTC.

This clone has just a few counts. V usage is TRBV5-1 and J usage is TRBJ2-1; perhaps TRBD2 as D (5 bases). Germline assignment: CDR1 SGHRS and CDR2 YFSETQ. V was trimmed by 0 bases and J by 7 bases, leaving 14 bases between them. The CDR3 spans 15 residues. For the CDR3, the DNA is TGCGCCAGCAGCTTGGAAGGACTCCCGAGAAATGAGCAGTTCTTC. Its translation is CASSLEGLPRNEQFF.

The CDR3 loop reads CASSLAGTDLYNSPLHF. The CDR3 nucleotides are TGCGCCAGCAGCTTGGCAGGGACAGACCTCTATAATTCACCCCTCCACTTT. J is TRBJ1-6 and V is TRBV5-1; 7 bases map to TRBD1. CDR3 length: 17 residues. Germline lookup yields CDR1 SGHRS and CDR2 YFSETQ. V lost 0 bases, J lost 3 bases, and 6 bases stayed unmatched.

The chain employs TRBV18 and TRBJ2-7; 9 bases are shared with TRBD1. Trimming cost V 3 bases and J 5 bases; bases outside gene matches: 5. CDR3 size: 14 residues. The germline CDR1 and CDR2 sequences are KGHSH and LQKENI. This CDR3 reads CASSPGTGLHEQYF. DNA of the CDR3: TGTGCCAGCTCACCCGGGACAGGGCTCCACGAGCAGTACTTC. Supplemented by reference TRBV18 and TRBJ2-7, the full variable domain reads NAGVMQNPRHLVRRRGQEARLRCSPMKGHSHVYWYRQLPEEGLKFMVYLQKENIIDESGMPKERFSAEFPKEGPSILRIQQVVRGDSAAYFCASSPGTGLHEQYFGPGTRLTVT.